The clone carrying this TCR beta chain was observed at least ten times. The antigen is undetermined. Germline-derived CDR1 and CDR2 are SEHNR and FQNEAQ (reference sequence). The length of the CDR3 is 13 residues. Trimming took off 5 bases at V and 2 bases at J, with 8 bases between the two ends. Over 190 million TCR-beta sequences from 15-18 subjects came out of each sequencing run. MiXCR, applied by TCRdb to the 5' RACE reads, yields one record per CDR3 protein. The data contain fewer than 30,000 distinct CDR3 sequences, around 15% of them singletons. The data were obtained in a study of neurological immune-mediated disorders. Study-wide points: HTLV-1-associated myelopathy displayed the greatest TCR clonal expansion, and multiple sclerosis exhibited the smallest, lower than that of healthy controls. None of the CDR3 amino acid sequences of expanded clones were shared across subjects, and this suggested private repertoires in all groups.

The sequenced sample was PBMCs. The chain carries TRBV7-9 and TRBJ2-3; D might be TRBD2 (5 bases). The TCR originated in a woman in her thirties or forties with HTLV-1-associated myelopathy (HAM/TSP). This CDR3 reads CASSLRDTDTQYF. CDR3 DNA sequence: TGTGCCAGCAGCCTCCGGGACACAGATACGCAGTATTTT.